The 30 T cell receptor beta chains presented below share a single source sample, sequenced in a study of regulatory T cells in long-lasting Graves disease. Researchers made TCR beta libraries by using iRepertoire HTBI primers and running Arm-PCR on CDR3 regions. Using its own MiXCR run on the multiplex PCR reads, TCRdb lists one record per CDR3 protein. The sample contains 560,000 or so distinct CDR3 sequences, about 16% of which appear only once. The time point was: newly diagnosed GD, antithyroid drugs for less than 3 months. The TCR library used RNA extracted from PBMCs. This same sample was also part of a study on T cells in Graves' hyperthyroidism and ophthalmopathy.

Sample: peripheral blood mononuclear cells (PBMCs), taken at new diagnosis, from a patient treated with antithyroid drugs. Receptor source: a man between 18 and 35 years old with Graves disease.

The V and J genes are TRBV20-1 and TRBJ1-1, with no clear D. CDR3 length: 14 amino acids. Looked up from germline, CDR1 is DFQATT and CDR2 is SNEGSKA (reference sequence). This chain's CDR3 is CTAPKEQLNTEAFF. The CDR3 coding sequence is TGCACGGCCCCTAAGGAACAGTTGAACACTGAAGCTTTCTTT.

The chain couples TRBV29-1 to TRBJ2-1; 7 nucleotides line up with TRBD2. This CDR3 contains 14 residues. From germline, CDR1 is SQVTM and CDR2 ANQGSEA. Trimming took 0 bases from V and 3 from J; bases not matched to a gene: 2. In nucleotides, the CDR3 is TGCAGCGTTGAAGATTCTAGCGGCTACAATGAGCAGTTCTTC. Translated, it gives CSVEDSSGYNEQFF.

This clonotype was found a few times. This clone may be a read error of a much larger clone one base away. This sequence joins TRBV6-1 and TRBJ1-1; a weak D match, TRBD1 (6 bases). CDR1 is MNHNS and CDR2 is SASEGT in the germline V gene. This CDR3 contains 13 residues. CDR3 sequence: CANSYGRGTEAFF. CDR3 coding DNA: TGTGCCAACAGTTACGGCAGGGGCACTGAAGCTTTCTTT.

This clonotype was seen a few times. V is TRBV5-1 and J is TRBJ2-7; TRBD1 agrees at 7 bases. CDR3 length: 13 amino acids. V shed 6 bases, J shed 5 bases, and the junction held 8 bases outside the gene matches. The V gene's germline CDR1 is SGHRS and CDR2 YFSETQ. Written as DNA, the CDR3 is TGCGCCAGCACCCGGACAGGACGGAACGAGCAGTACTTC. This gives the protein CASTRTGRNEQYF.

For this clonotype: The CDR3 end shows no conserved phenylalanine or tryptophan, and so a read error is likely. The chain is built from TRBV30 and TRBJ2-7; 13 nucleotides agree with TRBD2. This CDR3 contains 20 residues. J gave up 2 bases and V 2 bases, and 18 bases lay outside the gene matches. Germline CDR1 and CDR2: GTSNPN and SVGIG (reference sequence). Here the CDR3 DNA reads TGTGCCTGGAGTAAAGGAACGGGACTAGCGGGATACTTGAACGCCTACGAGCAGTACCTC. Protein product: CAWSKGTGLAGYLNAYEQYL.

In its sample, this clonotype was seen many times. The CDR3 DNA reads as TGTGCCAGCAGTGGGACGGGTGTGAGCTCCTACGAGCAGTACTTC. This gives the protein CASSGTGVSSYEQYF. The chain recombines TRBV2 with TRBJ2-7; no reliable D call. Germline CDR1 reads SNHLY; CDR2 reads FYNNEI. CDR3 length: 15 residues. V lost 4 bases to trimming and J lost 0 bases, with 13 bases between them.

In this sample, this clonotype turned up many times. This CDR3 reads CAWSPSLGTGPNYGYTF. DNA for the CDR3: TGTGCCTGGAGCCCCTCCCTCGGAACAGGGCCGAACTATGGCTACACCTTC. This chain connects TRBV30 to TRBJ1-2; tentative D call: TRBD1 (6 bases). V shed 3 bases and J shed 2 bases, with 22 bases lying between them. There are 17 residues in the CDR3. Germline CDR1 and CDR2: GTSNPN and SVGIG (reference sequence).

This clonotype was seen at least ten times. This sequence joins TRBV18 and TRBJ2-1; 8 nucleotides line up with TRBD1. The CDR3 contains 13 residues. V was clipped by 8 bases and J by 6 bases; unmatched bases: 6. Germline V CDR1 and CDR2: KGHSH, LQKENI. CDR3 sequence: CASSPTGGNEQFF. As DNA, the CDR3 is TGTGCCAGCAGCCCCACAGGGGGCAATGAGCAGTTCTTC.

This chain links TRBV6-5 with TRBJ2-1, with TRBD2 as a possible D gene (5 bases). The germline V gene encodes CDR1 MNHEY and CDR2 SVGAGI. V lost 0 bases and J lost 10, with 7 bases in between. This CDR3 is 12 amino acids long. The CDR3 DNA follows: TGTGCCAGCAGTTACTCGACGGGAGAGCAGTTCTTC. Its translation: CASSYSTGEQFF.

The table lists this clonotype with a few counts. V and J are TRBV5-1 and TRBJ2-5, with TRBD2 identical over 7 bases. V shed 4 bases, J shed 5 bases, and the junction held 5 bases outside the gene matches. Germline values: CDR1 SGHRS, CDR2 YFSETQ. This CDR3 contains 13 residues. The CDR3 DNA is TGCGCCAGCAGCCTGCGGGAGTTGGAGACCCAGTACTTC. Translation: CASSLRELETQYF. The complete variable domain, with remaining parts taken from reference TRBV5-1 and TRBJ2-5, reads KAGVTQTPRYLIKTRGQQVTLSCSPISGHRSVSWYQQTPGQGLQFLFEYFSETQRNKGNFPGRFSGRQFSNSRSEMNVSTLELGDSALYLCASSLRELETQYFGPGTRLLVL.

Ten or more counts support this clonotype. The CDR3 DNA sequence: TGCAGTGCTATGGAAGCGGGATCCACAGATACGCAGTATTTT. This translates into CSAMEAGSTDTQYF. The chain joins TRBV20-1 to TRBJ2-3; 7 nucleotides agree with TRBD2. Looked up from germline, CDR1 is DFQATT and CDR2 is SNEGSKA (reference sequence). This CDR3 spans 14 amino acids. Unmatched junction bases numbered 6, after V lost 4 bases and J lost 2 bases.

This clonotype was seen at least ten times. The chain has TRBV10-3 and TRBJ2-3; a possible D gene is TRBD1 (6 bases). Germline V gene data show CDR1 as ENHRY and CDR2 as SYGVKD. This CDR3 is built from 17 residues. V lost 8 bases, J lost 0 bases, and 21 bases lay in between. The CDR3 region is CAIGGGPQEISTDTQYF. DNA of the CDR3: TGTGCCATCGGTGGGGGCCCACAAGAAATCAGCACAGATACGCAGTATTTT.

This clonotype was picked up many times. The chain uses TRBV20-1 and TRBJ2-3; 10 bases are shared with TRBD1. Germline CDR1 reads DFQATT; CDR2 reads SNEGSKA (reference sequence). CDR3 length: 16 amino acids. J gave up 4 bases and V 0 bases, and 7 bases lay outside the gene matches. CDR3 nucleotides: TGCAGTGCTAGAGATTGGACAGGGGGACGCCCAGATACGCAGTATTTT. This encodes CSARDWTGGRPDTQYF.

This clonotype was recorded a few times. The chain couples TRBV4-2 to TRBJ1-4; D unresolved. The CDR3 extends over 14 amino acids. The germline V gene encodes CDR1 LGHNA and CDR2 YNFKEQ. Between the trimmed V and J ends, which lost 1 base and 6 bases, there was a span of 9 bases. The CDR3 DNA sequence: TGTGCCAGCAGCCAAGTCCGGCTCGATGAAAAACTGTTTTTT. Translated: CASSQVRLDEKLFF.

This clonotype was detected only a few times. For the CDR3, the DNA is TGCGCCAGCAGCTTGAGTACTAGCGGGAGTAATGAGCAGTTCTTC. Translation gives CASSLSTSGSNEQFF. This chain uses TRBV5-1 with TRBJ2-1; 11 nucleotides line up with TRBD2. Germline lookup yields CDR1 SGHRS and CDR2 YFSETQ. The CDR3 has 15 residues. J gave up 7 bases and V 1 base, and 4 bases lay outside the gene matches.

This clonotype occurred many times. CDR3 bases: TGTGCCAGCAGTGAAGTGGGGGAAGGTGAGCAGTTCTTC. Translated: CASSEVGEGEQFF. The V and J genes are TRBV6-1 and TRBJ2-1; either TRBD1 or TRBD2 may supply D (5 bases each). The CDR3 spans 13 residues. Germline V gives CDR1 MNHNS, CDR2 SASEGT. The V gene lost 1 base and the J gene lost 9 bases, with 10 bases spanning the gap.

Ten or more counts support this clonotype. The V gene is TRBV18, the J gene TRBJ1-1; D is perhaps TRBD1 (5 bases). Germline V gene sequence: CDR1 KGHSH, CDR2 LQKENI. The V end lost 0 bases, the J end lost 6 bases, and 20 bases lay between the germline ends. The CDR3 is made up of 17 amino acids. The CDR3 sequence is CASSPPVGVTVGAEAFF. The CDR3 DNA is TGTGCCAGCTCACCACCGGTGGGGGTCACCGTGGGCGCTGAAGCTTTCTTT.

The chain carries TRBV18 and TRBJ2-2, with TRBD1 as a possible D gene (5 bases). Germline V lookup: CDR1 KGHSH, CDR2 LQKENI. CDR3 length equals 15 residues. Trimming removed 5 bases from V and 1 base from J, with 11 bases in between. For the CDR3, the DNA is TGTGCCAGCTCATCTTACGACAGGAACACCGGGGAGCTGTTTTTT. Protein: CASSSYDRNTGELFF.

The CDR3 nucleotides are TGTGCCAGCAGCCAATCCACTAGCGGGTCCCTCTTTGAGCAGTACTTC. Translation: CASSQSTSGSLFEQYF. The rearrangement uses TRBV6-1 and TRBJ2-7; 9 bases fit TRBD2. With 6 bases clipped from V and 7 bases from J, the junction kept 16 bases outside the gene matches. In germline, CDR1 is MNHNS, CDR2 SASEGT. The CDR3 length is 16 residues.

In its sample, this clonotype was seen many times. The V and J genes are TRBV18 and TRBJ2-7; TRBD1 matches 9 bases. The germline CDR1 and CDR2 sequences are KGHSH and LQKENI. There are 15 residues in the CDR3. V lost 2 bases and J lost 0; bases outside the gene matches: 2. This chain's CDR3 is CASSPMGQGSYEQYF. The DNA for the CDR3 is TGTGCCAGCTCACCAATGGGACAGGGCTCCTACGAGCAGTACTTC.

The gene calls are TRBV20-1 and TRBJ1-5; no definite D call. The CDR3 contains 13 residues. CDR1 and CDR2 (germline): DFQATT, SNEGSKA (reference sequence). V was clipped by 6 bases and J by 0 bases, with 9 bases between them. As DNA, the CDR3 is TGCAGTGCCCAGTCGGATAGCAATCAGCCCCAGCATTTT. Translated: CSAQSDSNQPQHF.

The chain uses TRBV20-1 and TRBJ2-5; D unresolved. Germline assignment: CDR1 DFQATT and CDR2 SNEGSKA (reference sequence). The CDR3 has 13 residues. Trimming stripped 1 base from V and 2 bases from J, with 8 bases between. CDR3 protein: CSARVSTQETQYF. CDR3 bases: TGCAGTGCTAGAGTGTCAACTCAAGAGACCCAGTACTTC.

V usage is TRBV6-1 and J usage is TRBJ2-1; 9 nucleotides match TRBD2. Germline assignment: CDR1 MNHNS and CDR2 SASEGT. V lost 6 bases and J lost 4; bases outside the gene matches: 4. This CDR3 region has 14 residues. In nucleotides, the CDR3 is TGTGCCAGCAGCGCGGGGGGGACTTACAATGAGCAGTTCTTC. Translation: CASSAGGTYNEQFF.

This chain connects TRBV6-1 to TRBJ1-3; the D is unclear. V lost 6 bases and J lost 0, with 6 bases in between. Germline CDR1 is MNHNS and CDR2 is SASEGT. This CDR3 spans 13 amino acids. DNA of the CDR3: TGTGCCAGCAGACCCAACTCTGGAAACACCATATATTTT. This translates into CASRPNSGNTIYF.

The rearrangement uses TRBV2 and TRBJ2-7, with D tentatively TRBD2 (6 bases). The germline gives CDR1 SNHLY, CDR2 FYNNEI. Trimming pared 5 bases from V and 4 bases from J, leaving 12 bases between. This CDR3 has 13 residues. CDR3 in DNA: TGTGCCAGCAGTCCGCCTAGCGAGTACGAGCAGTACTTC. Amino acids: CASSPPSEYEQYF. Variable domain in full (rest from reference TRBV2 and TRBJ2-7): EPEVTQTPSHQVTQMGQEVILRCVPISNHLYFYWYRQILGQKVEFLVSFYNNEISEKSEIFDDQFSVERPDGSNFTLKIRSTKLEDSAMYFCASSPPSEYEQYFGPGTRLTVT.

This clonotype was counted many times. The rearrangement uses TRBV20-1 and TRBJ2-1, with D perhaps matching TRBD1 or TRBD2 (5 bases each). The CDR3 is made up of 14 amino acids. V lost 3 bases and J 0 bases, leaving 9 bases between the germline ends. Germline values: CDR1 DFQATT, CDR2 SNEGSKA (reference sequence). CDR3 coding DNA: TGCAGTGCTAGCGAGGGGACCTCCTACAATGAGCAGTTCTTC. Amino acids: CSASEGTSYNEQFF.

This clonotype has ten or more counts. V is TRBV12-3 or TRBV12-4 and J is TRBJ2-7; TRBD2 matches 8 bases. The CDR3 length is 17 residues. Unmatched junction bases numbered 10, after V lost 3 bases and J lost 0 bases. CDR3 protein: CASSFGTRTVDSYEQYF. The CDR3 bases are TGTGCCAGCAGTTTCGGGACTAGGACTGTCGACTCCTACGAGCAGTACTTC.

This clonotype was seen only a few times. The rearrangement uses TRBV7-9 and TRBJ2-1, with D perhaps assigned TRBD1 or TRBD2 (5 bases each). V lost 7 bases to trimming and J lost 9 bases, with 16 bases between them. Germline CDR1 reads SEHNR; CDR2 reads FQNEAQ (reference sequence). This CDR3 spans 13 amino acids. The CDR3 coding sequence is TGTGCCAGCAACAAGAGGGGAGAAGTTGAGCAGTTCTTC. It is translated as CASNKRGEVEQFF.

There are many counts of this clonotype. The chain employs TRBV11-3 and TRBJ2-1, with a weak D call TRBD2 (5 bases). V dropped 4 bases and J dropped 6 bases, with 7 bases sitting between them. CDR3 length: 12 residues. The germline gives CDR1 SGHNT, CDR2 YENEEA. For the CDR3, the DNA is TGTGCCAGCAGCTCGGGGAGCAATGAGCAGTTCTTC. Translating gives CASSSGSNEQFF.

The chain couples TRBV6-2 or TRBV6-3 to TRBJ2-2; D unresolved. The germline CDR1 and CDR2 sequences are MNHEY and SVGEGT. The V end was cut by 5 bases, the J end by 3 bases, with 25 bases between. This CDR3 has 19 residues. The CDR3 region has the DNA TGTGCCAGCAGTGAAGCCATCGATTACCGGGCGTGGGACACCGGGGAGCTGTTTTTT. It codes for CASSEAIDYRAWDTGELFF.